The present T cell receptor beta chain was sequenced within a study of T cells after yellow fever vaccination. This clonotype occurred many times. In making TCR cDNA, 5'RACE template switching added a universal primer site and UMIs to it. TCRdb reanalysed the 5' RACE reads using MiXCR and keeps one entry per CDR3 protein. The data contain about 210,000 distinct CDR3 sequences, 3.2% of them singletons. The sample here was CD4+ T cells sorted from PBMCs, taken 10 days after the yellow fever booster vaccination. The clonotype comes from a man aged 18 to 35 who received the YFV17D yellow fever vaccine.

The CDR3 DNA is TGTGCCAGCAAAGCTCCGGGGGCTGGCTATGGCTACACCTTC. It specifies CASKAPGAGYGYTF. The chain joins TRBV6-1 to TRBJ1-2; possible D gene TRBD1, 6 bases. V was cut by 7 bases and J by 4 bases, with 16 bases left in between. The length of the CDR3 is 14 residues. Germline V gene lookup returns CDR1 MNHNS and CDR2 SASEGT.